This T cell receptor beta chain was identified during a study of cytomegalovirus exposure and HLA in healthy donors. Germline values: CDR1 ENHRY, CDR2 SYGVKD. This CDR3 is built from 13 residues. V lost 4 bases and J lost 3, with 7 bases in between. As regards this clone: Its antigen is still unknown.

60 Vbeta and 13 Jbeta primers were used in PCR. TCRdb keeps only in-frame clones here, not all; method: immunoSEQ multiplex PCR. Counted here are 100,000 to 150,000 clones, 80% occurring once; the ten biggest clones make up 1%. Points from the study as a whole: The study dropped some indistinguishable V segments, TRBV6-2 and TRBV6-3 among them. The likely explanation for a cluster of highly shared sequence variants was sequencing artifact. Rare sequences made up most TCRs, while some public TCRs were found in many donors.

Sequenced input: PBMCs. The J gene is TRBJ2-1, the V gene TRBV10-3, with a possible D match to TRBD2 (5 bases). The TCR sequence derives from a man aged 35 to 55 in good health and CMV-seronegative. The CDR3 protein is CAISAAGYNEQFF. DNA for the CDR3: TGTGCCATCAGTGCGGCGGGCTACAATGAGCAGTTCTTC.